These T cell receptor beta chains were read from a single sample in a study of T cells in Graves' hyperthyroidism and ophthalmopathy. TCRdb analysed the multiplex PCR reads with MiXCR anew, one entry per CDR3 protein. This sample has nearly 750,000 distinct CDR3 sequences, with roughly a third found just once. The sample consisted of blood. These receptors all come from a woman aged 40 to 50 with Graves' hyperthyroidism. Both conserved end residues are part of each CDR3. Clone size is given for some rows only: seen once, a few or many times, or a class if the clone is expanded.

TRBJ1-2,few,TRBV5-4,CASSLVGLGYGYTF
TRBJ1-1,many,TRBV20-1,CSVPTGHTEAFF
TRBJ1-5,many,TRBV29-1,CSVEESTGGSNQPQHF
TRBJ1-6,.,TRBV2,CASSQESSRVDSPLHF
TRBJ1-1,.,TRBV14,CASSPIRDTEAFF
TRBJ1-2,.,TRBV6-5,CASNPGQNYGYTF
TRBJ2-5,few,TRBV5-4,CASSTQLAGQETQYF
TRBJ1-5,many,TRBV15,CATSRETGNQPQHF
TRBJ1-1,many,TRBV19,CASSISVAGNTEAFF
TRBJ2-7,many,TRBV7-9,CASSPNGGGSQYF
TRBJ2-5,many,TRBV20-1,CSARGGPKETQYF
TRBJ1-2,.,TRBV19,CASSIVALRESYGYTF
TRBJ1-2,few,TRBV7-2,CASSAGVANYGYTF
TRBJ2-3,once,TRBV7-2,CASSSGGGVRPDTQYF
TRBJ2-2,.,TRBV20-1,CSARDTQLNTGELFF
TRBJ2-3,.,TRBV24-1,CATSGDRDATDTQYF
TRBJ1-4,many,TRBV2,CASSAQGNEKLFF
TRBJ2-7,many,TRBV15,CATSRVWQGQGEQYF